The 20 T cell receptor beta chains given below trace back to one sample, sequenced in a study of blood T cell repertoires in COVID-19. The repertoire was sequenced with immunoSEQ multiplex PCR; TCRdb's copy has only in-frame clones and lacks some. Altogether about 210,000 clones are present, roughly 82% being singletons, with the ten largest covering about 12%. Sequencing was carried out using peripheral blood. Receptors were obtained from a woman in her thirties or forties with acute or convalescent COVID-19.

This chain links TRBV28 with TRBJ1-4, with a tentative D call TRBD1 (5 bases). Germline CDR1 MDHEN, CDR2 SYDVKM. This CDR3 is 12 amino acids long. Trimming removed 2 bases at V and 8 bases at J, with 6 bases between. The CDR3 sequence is CASSLRQEKLFF. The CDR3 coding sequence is TGTGCCAGCAGTTTAAGACAGGAAAAACTGTTTTTT.

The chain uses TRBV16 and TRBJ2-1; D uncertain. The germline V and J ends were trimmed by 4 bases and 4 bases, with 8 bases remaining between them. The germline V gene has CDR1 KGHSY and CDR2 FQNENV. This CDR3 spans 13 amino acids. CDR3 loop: CASSLGRYNEQFF. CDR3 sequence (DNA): TGTGCCAGCAGCCTCGGTCGATACAATGAGCAGTTCTTC.

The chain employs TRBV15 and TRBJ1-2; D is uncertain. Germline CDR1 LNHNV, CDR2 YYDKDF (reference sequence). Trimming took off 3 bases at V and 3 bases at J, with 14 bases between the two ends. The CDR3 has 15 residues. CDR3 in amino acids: CATSSGRKFHYGYTF. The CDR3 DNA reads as TGTGCCACCAGCAGCGGTCGCAAATTTCACTATGGCTACACCTTC.

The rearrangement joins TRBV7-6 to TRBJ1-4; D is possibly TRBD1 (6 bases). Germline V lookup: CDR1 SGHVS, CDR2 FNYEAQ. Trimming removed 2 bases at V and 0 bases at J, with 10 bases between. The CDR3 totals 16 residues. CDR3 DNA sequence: TGTGCCAGCAGCTTAAAACAGGGAACAACTAATGAAAAACTGTTTTTT. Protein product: CASSLKQGTTNEKLFF.

In nucleotides, the CDR3 is TGTGCCAGCAGCCAGGGGGCCAACGTCCTGACTTTC. This codes for CASSQGANVLTF. V gene TRBV27 combines with J gene TRBJ2-6, with D unclear. CDR3 size: 12 residues. The ends were cut back, 6 bases at V and 4 bases at J, with 4 bases in the middle. Germline V gene data show CDR1 as MNHEY and CDR2 as SMNVEV (reference sequence). Full variable domain (outside the CDR3, taken from reference TRBV27 and TRBJ2-6): EAQVTQNPRYLITVTGKKLTVTCSQNMNHEYMSWYRQDPGLGLRQIYYSMNVEVTDKGDVPEGYKVSRKEKRNFPLILESPSPNQTSLYFCASSQGANVLTFGAGSRLTVL.

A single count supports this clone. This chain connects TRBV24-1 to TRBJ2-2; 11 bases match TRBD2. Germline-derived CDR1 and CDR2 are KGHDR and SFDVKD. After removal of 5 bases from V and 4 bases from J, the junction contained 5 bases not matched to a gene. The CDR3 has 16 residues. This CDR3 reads CATSGMGLAATGELFF. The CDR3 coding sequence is TGTGCCACCAGTGGGATGGGACTAGCGGCCACCGGGGAGCTGTTTTTT.

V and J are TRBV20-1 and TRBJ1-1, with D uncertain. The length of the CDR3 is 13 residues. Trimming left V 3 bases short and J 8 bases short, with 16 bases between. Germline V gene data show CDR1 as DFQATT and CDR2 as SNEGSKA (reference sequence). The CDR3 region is CSASPNQVPEAFF. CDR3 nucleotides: TGCAGTGCTAGTCCTAACCAGGTACCCGAAGCTTTCTTT.

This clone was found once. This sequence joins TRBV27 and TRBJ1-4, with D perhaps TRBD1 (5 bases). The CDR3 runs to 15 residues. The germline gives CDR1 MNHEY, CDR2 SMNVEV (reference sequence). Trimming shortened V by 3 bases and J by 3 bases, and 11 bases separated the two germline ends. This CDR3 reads CASSFIGEANEKLFF. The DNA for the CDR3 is TGTGCCAGCAGTTTCATAGGGGAGGCTAATGAAAAACTGTTTTTT.

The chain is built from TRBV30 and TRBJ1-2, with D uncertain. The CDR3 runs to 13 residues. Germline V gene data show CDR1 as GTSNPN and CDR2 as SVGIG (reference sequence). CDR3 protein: CGVDEGANYGYTF. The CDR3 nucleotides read TGTGGGGTTGATGAGGGTGCTAACTATGGCTACACCTTC.

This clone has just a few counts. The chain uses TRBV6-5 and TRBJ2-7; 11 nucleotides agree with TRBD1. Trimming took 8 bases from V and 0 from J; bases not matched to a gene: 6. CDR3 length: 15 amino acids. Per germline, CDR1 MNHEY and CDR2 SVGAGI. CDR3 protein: CASGQGARHSYEQYF. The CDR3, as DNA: TGTGCCAGCGGACAGGGGGCGCGTCACTCCTACGAGCAGTACTTC.

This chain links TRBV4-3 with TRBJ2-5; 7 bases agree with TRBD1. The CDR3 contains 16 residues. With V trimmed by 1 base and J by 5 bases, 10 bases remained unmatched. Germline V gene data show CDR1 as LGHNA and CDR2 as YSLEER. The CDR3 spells CASSQAGRGFCETQYF. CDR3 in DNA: TGCGCCAGCAGCCAAGCGGGCAGGGGGTTCTGTGAGACCCAGTACTTC.

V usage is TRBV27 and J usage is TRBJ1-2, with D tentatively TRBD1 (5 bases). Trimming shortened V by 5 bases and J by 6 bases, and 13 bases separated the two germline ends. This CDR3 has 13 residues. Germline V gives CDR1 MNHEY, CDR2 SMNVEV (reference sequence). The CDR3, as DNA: TGTGCCAGCAGTCCCATACTCAGGGATGGCTACACCTTC. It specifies CASSPILRDGYTF.

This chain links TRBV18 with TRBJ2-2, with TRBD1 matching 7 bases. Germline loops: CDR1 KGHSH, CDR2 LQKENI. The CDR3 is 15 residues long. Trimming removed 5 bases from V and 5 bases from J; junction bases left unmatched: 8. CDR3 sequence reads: CASSKQGPPTGELFF. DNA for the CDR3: TGTGCCAGCTCAAAACAGGGGCCCCCGACCGGGGAGCTGTTTTTT.

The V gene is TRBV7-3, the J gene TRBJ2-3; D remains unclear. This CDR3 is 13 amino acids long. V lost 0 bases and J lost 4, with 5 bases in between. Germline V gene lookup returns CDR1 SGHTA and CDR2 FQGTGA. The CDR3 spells CASSLTGADTQYF. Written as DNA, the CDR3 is TGTGCCAGCAGCTTAACGGGCGCAGATACGCAGTATTTT.

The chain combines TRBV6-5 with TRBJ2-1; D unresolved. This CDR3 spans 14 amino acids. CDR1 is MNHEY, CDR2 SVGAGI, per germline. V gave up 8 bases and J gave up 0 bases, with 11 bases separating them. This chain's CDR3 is CASLPEVSYNEQFF. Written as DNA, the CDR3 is TGTGCCAGCCTTCCCGAGGTCTCCTACAATGAGCAGTTCTTC.

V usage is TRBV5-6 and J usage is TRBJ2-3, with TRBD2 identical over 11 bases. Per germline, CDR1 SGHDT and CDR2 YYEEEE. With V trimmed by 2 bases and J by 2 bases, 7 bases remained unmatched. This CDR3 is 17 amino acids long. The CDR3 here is CASSLSSGGLVTDTQYF. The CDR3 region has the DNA TGTGCCAGCAGCTTATCTAGCGGGGGGCTCGTCACAGATACGCAGTATTTT.

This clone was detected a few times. This CDR3 reads CASSEISGNTIYF. CDR3 sequence (DNA): TGTGCCAGCAGTGAGATCTCTGGAAACACCATATATTTT. V is TRBV6-6 and J is TRBJ1-3; D gene uncertain. Germline V gene data show CDR1 as MNHNY and CDR2 as SVGAGI (reference sequence). This CDR3 spans 13 amino acids. With 5 bases removed from V and 0 bases from J, the gap between germline ends came to 5 bases.

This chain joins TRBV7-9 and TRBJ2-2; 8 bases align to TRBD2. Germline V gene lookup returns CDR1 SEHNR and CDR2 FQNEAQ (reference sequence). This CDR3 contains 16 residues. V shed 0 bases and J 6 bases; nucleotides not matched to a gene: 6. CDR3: CASSLASGNLPGELFF. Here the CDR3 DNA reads TGTGCCAGCAGCTTAGCTAGCGGGAATTTACCCGGGGAGCTGTTTTTT.

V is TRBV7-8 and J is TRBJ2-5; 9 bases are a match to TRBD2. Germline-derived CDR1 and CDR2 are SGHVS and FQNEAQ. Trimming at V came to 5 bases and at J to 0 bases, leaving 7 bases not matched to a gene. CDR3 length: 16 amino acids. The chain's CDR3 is CASSPLAGSDQETQYF. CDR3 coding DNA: TGTGCCAGCAGCCCTCTAGCGGGATCCGACCAAGAGACCCAGTACTTC.

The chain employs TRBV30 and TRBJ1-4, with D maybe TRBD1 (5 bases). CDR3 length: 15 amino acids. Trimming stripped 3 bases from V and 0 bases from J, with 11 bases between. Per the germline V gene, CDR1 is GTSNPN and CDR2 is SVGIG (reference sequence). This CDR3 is CAWSLGGATNEKLFF. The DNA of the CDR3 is TGTGCCTGGAGCTTAGGAGGGGCAACTAATGAAAAACTGTTTTTT. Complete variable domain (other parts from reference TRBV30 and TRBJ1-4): SQTIHQWPATLVQPVGSPLSLECTVEGTSNPNLYWYRQAAGRGLQLLFYSVGIGQISSEVPQNLSASRPQDRQFILSSKKLLLSDSGFYLCAWSLGGATNEKLFFGSGTQLSVL.